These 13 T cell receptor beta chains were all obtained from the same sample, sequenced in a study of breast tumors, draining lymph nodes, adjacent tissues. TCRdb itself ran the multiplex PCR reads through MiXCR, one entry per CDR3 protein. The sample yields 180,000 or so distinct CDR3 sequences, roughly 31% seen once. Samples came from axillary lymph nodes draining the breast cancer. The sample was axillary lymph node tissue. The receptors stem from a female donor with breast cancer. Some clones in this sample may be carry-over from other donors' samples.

CDR3 DNA sequence: TGTGCCACCAGTGCCCTGGGAACCGGGGAGCTGTTTTTT. Translated: CATSALGTGELFF. The rearrangement uses TRBV24-1 and TRBJ2-2; D gene unclear. V lost 5 bases and J lost 5, with 8 bases in between. Germline lookup yields CDR1 KGHDR and CDR2 SFDVKD. CDR3 length: 13 residues.

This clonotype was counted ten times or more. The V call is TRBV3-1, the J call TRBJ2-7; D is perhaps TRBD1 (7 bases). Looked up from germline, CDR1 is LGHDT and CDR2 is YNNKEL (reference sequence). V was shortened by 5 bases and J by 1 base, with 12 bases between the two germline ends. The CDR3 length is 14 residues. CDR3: CASSRRDRSYEQYF. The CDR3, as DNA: TGTGCCAGCAGCAGGCGGGACAGATCCTACGAGCAGTACTTC.

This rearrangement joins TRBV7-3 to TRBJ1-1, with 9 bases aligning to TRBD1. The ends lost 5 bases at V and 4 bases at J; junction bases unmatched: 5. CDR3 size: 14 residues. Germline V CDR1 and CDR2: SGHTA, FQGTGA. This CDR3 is CASSIQGAGTEAFF. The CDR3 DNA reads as TGTGCCAGCAGCATACAGGGGGCTGGCACTGAAGCTTTCTTT. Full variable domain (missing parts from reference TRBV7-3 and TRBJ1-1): GAGVSQTPSNKVTEKGKYVELRCDPISGHTALYWYRQSLGQGPEFLIYFQGTGAADDSGLPNDRFFAVRPEGSVSTLKIQRTERGDSAVYLCASSIQGAGTEAFFGQGTRLTVV.

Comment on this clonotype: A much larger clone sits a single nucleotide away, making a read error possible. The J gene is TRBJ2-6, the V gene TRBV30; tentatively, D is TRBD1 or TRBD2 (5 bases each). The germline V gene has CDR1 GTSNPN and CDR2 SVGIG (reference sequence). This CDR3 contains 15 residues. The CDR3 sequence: CAWSRAGSGANVLAF. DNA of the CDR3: TGTGCCTGGAGTAGGGCAGGGTCCGGGGCCAACGTCCTGGCTTTC.

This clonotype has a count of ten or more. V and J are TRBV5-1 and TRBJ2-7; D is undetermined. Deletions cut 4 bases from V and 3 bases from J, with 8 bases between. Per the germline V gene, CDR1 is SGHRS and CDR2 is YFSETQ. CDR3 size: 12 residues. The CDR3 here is CASSLSDYEQYF. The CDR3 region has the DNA TGCGCCAGCAGCCTCTCCGACTACGAGCAGTACTTC.

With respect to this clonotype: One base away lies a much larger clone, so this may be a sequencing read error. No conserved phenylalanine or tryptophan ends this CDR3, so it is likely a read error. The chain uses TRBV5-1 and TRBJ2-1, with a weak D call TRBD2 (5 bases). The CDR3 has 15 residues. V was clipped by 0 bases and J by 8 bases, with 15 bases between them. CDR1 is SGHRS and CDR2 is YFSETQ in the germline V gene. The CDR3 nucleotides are TGCGCCAGCAGCTTGGGCTTGACTAACTTCGATGAGCAGTTCCTC. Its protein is CASSLGLTNFDEQFL.

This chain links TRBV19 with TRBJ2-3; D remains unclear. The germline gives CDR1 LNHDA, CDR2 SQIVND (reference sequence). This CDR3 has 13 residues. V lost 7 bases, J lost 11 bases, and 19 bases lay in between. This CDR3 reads CASNSRSYNEQYF. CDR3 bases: TGTGCCAGTAACAGCAGGTCCTACAATGAGCAGTATTTT.

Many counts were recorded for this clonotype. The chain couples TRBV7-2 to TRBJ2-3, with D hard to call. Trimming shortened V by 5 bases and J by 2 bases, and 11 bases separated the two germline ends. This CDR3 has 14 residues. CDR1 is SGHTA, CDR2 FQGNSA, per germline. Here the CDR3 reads CASSPATFTDTQYF. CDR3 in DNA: TGTGCCAGCAGCCCTGCGACCTTCACAGATACGCAGTATTTT.

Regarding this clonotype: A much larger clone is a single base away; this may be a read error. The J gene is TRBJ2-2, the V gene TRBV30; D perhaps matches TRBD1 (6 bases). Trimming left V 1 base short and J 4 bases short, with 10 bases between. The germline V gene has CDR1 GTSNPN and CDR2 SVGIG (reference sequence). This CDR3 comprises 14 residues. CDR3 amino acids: CAWSATGCTGELFF. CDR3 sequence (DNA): TGTGCCTGGAGTGCCACAGGGTGCACCGGGGAGCTGTTTTTT.

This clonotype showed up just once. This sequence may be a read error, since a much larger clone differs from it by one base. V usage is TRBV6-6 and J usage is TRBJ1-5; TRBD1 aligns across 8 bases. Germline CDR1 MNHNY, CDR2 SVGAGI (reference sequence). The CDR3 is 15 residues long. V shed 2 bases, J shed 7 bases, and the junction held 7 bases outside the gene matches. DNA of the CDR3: TGTGCCAGCAGTTACGCAGACAGGGGCGGACAGCCCCAGCATTTT. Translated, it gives CASSYADRGGQPQHF.

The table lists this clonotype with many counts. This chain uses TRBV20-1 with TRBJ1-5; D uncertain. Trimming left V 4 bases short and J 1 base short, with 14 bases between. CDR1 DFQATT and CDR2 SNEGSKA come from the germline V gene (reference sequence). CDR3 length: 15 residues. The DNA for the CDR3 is TGCAGTGCTAAGCCCCCGGACCGAAGCAATCAGCCCCAGCATTTT. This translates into CSAKPPDRSNQPQHF.

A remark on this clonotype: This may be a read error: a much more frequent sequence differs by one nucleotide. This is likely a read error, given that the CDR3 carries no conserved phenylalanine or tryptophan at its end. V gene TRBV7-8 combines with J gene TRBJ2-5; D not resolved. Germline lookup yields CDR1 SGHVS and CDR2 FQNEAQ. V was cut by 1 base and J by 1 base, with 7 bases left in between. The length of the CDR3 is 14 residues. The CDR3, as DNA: TGTGCCAGCAGCTTAGGCACAGTCCAAGAGACCCAGTACCAC. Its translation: CASSLGTVQETQYH.

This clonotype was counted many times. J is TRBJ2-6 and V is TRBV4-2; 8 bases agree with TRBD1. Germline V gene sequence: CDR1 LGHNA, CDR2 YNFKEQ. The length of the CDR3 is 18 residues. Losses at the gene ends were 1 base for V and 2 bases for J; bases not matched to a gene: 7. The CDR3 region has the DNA TGTGCCAGCAGCCAAGGGGTCAGGGGGCGAACTGGGGCCAACGTCCTGACTTTC. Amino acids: CASSQGVRGRTGANVLTF.